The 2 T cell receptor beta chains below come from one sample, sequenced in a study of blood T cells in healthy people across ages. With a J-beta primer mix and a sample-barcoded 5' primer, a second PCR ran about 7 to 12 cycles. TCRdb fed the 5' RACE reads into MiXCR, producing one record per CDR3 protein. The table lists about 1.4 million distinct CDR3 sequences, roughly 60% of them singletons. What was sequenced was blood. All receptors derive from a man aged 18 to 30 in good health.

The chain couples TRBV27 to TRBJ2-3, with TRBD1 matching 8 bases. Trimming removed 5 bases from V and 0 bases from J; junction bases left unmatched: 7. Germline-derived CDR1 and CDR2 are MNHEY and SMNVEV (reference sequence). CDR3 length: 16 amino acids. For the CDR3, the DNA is TGTGCCAGCAGTACCCAGGGGGCATCTAGCACAGATACGCAGTATTTT. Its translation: CASSTQGASSTDTQYF.

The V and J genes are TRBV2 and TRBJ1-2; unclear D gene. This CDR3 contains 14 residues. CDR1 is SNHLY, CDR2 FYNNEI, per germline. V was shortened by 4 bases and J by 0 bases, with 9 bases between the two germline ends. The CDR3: CASSVTSANYGYTF. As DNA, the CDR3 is TGTGCCAGCAGTGTTACTTCAGCTAACTATGGCTACACCTTC.